This TCR beta chain came from a study of control samples from healthy donors and cancer patients. This CDR3 comprises 16 residues. The germline V gene encodes CDR1 SGHAT and CDR2 FQNNGV. V lost 0 bases, J lost 5 bases, and 4 bases stayed unmatched. Some clones are missing from TCRdb's copy, which holds only in-frame ones; the method was immunoSEQ multiplex PCR. In the table there are about 180,000 clones, 91% of which are singletons. This clone was counted a single time. This TCR came from a woman in her thirties or forties in good health. Sequenced sample: blood. The chain links TRBV11-2 to TRBJ2-1; TRBD2 matches at 10 bases. CDR3 amino acids: CASSLDLGLAHNEQFF. DNA for the CDR3: TGTGCCAGCAGCTTAGACCTGGGACTAGCGCACAATGAGCAGTTCTTC.